One and the same sample provided the 28 T cell receptor beta chains below, sequenced in a study of blood T cell repertoires in COVID-19. Assay: immunoSEQ multiplex PCR; the TCRdb copy retains only in-frame clones and omits some. Counted here are about 35,000 clones, roughly 82% occurring once; the ten biggest clones make up about two fifths. The specimen sequenced was peripheral blood. The receptors were gathered from an elderly man with active or convalescent COVID-19.

The chain has TRBV11-3 and TRBJ2-7; D is possibly TRBD2 (5 bases). The CDR3 consists of 15 residues. The germline V and J ends were trimmed by 5 bases and 0 bases, with 14 bases remaining between them. CDR1 is SGHNT and CDR2 is YENEEA in the germline V gene. For the CDR3, the DNA is TGTGCCAGCAGCCCGAGGGCGGGTGGCTCCTACGAGCAGTACTTC. Translating it yields CASSPRAGGSYEQYF. Full variable domain (outside the CDR3, taken from reference TRBV11-3 and TRBJ2-7): EAGVVQSPRYKIIEKKQPVAFWCNPISGHNTLYWYLQNLGQGPELLIRYENEEAVDDSQLPKDRFSAERLKGVDSTLKIQPAELGDSAVYLCASSPRAGGSYEQYFGPGTRLTVT.

J is TRBJ2-7 and V is TRBV29-1; 8 bases align to TRBD1. Germline V CDR1 and CDR2: SQVTM, ANQGSEA. V dropped 7 bases and J dropped 3; count of bases not matched to a gene: 5. The CDR3 runs 12 residues. The CDR3 protein is CSAGGAIYEQYF. CDR3 coding DNA: TGCAGCGCAGGGGGCGCGATCTACGAGCAGTACTTC.

The V gene is TRBV5-1, the J gene TRBJ2-5, with TRBD2 identical over 8 bases. CDR1 is SGHRS and CDR2 is YFSETQ in the germline V gene. CDR3 length: 12 residues. The trim removed 4 bases at V and 14 bases at J, leaving 10 bases unmatched. The CDR3 DNA follows: TGCGCCAGCAGCCTCATCCCGGGACTAGGATACTTC. Translation gives CASSLIPGLGYF.

This clone was recorded once. V and J are TRBV3-1 (or the pseudogene TRBV3-2) and TRBJ2-7, with TRBD1 identical over 10 bases. The CDR3 has 15 residues. Germline trimming cut 3 bases from V and 3 bases from J; bases unmatched to any gene: 5. Germline V lookup: CDR1 LGHDT, CDR2 YNNKEL (reference sequence). CDR3 sequence (DNA): TGTGCCAGCAGCCACGGACAGGGGGTCTTCTACGAGCAGTACTTC. Residues: CASSHGQGVFYEQYF.

About this clone: The junction departs from germline at one end; a sequencing error may be responsible. The gene calls are TRBV11-2 and TRBJ2-3; no clear D. CDR1 and CDR2 from the germline V gene are SGHAT and FQNNGV. This CDR3 has 12 amino acids. CDR3 coding DNA: TGTGCCAGCAGCTTAGAGGTTCGCACGCGGTATTTT. It encodes CASSLEVRTRYF.

Remarks on this clone: One junction end does not reproduce the germline sequence, and a read error may be involved. The rearrangement links TRBV6-6 to TRBJ1-2; 7 bases are a match to TRBD1. The germline gives CDR1 MNHNY, CDR2 SVGAGI (reference sequence). The CDR3 loop spans 13 amino acids. The CDR3 spells CASSYSRDSPTIF. CDR3 in DNA: TGTGCCAGCAGTTACTCTCGGGACAGCCCGACTATTTTC.

The chain is built from TRBV27 and TRBJ2-3; 13 nucleotides align to TRBD2. Germline lookup yields CDR1 MNHEY and CDR2 SMNVEV (reference sequence). J was trimmed by 1 base and V by 6 bases; bases with no gene match: 4. There are 16 residues in the CDR3. The CDR3 region is CASSVLAGGGTDTQYF. CDR3 in DNA: TGTGCCAGCAGCGTACTAGCGGGAGGGGGCACAGATACGCAGTATTTT.

This rearrangement joins TRBV5-1 to TRBJ2-3; TRBD2 matches 14 bases. J gave up 3 bases and V 2 bases, and 5 bases lay outside the gene matches. The CDR3 has 17 residues. Germline V gene lookup returns CDR1 SGHRS and CDR2 YFSETQ. The CDR3 protein is CASSFTGTSGRTDTQYF. CDR3 nucleotides: TGCGCCAGCAGCTTTACCGGGACTAGCGGGAGAACAGATACGCAGTATTTT.

A few counts support this clone. This rearrangement joins TRBV6-1 to TRBJ1-2; possibly TRBD1 for D (6 bases). The CDR3 covers 15 residues. Between the trimmed V and J ends, which lost 2 bases and 5 bases, there was a span of 15 bases. CDR1 is MNHNS, CDR2 SASEGT, per germline. As DNA, the CDR3 is TGTGCCAGCAGTGAAATGACAGGCCTGCTATATGGCTACACCTTC. As protein: CASSEMTGLLYGYTF.

The chain uses TRBV4-1 and TRBJ2-7; D gene ambiguous. CDR3 length: 15 residues. The V gene lost 0 bases and the J gene lost 2 bases, with 11 bases spanning the gap. Per the germline V gene, CDR1 is MGHRA and CDR2 is YSYEKL. CDR3 region: CASSQDITNPYEQYF. The CDR3 region has the DNA TGCGCCAGCAGCCAAGATATCACAAATCCCTACGAGCAGTACTTC.

This clone was seen a few times. This chain connects TRBV7-9 to TRBJ1-1; D is unresolved. V lost 3 bases and J 7 bases, leaving 12 bases between the germline ends. Germline V gene lookup returns CDR1 SEHNR and CDR2 FQNEAQ (reference sequence). This CDR3 comprises 13 residues. CDR3 in amino acids: CASSFVQPHEAFF. The CDR3 DNA reads as TGTGCCAGCAGCTTTGTACAGCCCCATGAAGCTTTCTTT.

V and J are TRBV30 and TRBJ1-3, with 9 positions matching TRBD1. The trim removed 8 bases at V and 0 bases at J, leaving 8 bases unmatched. The CDR3 extends over 15 amino acids. Germline loops: CDR1 GTSNPN, CDR2 SVGIG (reference sequence). In DNA, the CDR3 is TGTGCCCTGACCGGGACAGGGCACTCTGGAAACACCATATATTTT. Translation gives CALTGTGHSGNTIYF.

The chain is built from TRBV27 and TRBJ2-3; TRBD2 matches 8 bases. V was pared by 2 bases and J by 1 base, with 5 bases of the junction left unmatched. The germline V gene encodes CDR1 MNHEY and CDR2 SMNVEV (reference sequence). The CDR3 sequence is 16 residues long. CDR3 DNA: TGTGCCAGCAGTTTAGCCCGCGGGAGGCGCACAGATACGCAGTATTTT. It specifies CASSLARGRRTDTQYF.

The rearrangement uses TRBV24-1 and TRBJ2-1, with TRBD1 identical over 7 bases. Germline CDR1 KGHDR, CDR2 SFDVKD. This CDR3 is 16 amino acids long. Trimming cost V 2 bases and J 7 bases; bases outside gene matches: 10. CDR3 DNA sequence: TGTGCCACCAGTGATTACCAGGGGGAAGTTAGAAATGAGCAGTTCTTC. The encoded protein is CATSDYQGEVRNEQFF.

Regarding this clone: The junction departs from germline at one end; a sequencing error may be responsible. This chain links TRBV7-7 with TRBJ2-3; the D is unclear. Germline CDR1 and CDR2: SSHAT and FNYEAQ (reference sequence). The CDR3 is 13 residues long. The CDR3 region is CASSALSSGTQYF. In DNA, the CDR3 is TGTGCTAGCAGCGCCCTCTCTTCGGGTACGCAGTATTTT.

The rearrangement links TRBV3-1 (or the pseudogene TRBV3-2) to TRBJ1-2, with no clear D. V lost 4 bases, J lost 0 bases, and 3 bases lay in between. There are 12 residues in the CDR3. Germline CDR1 reads LGHDT; CDR2 reads YNNKEL (reference sequence). The CDR3 nucleotides are TGTGCCAGCAGCCCCTCTAACTATGGCTACACCTTC. This sequence encodes CASSPSNYGYTF.

This clone was counted a few times. The chain has TRBV11-2 and TRBJ2-1; D call uncertain. Trimming removed 7 bases at V and 10 bases at J, with 11 bases between. CDR1 SGHAT and CDR2 FQNNGV come from the germline V gene. The CDR3 consists of 11 residues. DNA for the CDR3: TGTGCCAGCACCATTCAGGCGGAGCAGTTCTTC. Translation gives CASTIQAEQFF. Together with reference TRBV11-2 and TRBJ2-1, the CDR3 gives the full variable domain: EAGVAQSPRYKIIEKRQSVAFWCNPISGHATLYWYQQILGQGPKLLIQFQNNGVVDDSQLPKDRFSAERLKGVDSTLKIQPAKLEDSAVYLCASTIQAEQFFGPGTRLTVL.

The rearrangement uses TRBV2 and TRBJ2-3, with D hard to call. The CDR3 length is 13 residues. Germline V gene data show CDR1 as SNHLY and CDR2 as FYNNEI. Trimming pared 4 bases from V and 4 bases from J, leaving 9 bases between. This CDR3 reads CASSGQVADTQYF. The CDR3, as DNA: TGTGCCAGCAGTGGGCAGGTTGCAGATACGCAGTATTTT.

The chain couples TRBV7-2 to TRBJ2-7; the D gene is possibly TRBD2 (5 bases). Germline V gene lookup returns CDR1 SGHTA and CDR2 FQGNSA. This CDR3 region has 13 residues. V was clipped by 1 base and J by 5 bases, with 9 bases between them. Here the CDR3 reads CASSLGGMNEQYF. CDR3 sequence (DNA): TGTGCCAGCAGCTTAGGAGGGATGAACGAGCAGTACTTC.

The V call is TRBV28, the J call TRBJ2-3; 8 bases line up with TRBD1. V shed 8 bases and J 2 bases; nucleotides not matched to a gene: 6. The germline CDR1 and CDR2 sequences are MDHEN and SYDVKM. The CDR3 loop spans 14 amino acids. The CDR3 DNA follows: TGTGCCAGCGGTCCGGACAGGGTCACAGATACGCAGTATTTT. Amino acids: CASGPDRVTDTQYF.

This chain connects TRBV12-3 or TRBV12-4 to TRBJ2-7; 7 bases match TRBD2. The CDR3 length is 13 residues. The junction had 3 bases not matched to a gene; V was cut back by 5 bases and J by 2 bases. The CDR3, as DNA: TGTGCCAGCAGTAGGCTAGCGGCCTACGAGCAGTACTTC. The encoded protein is CASSRLAAYEQYF.

The chain couples TRBV6-5 to TRBJ2-7, with 11 bases aligning to TRBD2. After removal of 7 bases from V and 2 bases from J, the junction contained 7 bases not matched to a gene. This CDR3 comprises 15 residues. Per the germline V gene, CDR1 is MNHEY and CDR2 is SVGAGI. The CDR3 protein is CASIYGTSGTYEQYF. CDR3 coding DNA: TGTGCCAGCATCTACGGGACTAGCGGAACCTACGAGCAGTACTTC.

The gene calls are TRBV25-1 and TRBJ2-1; 7 bases line up with TRBD2. CDR1 MGHDK and CDR2 SYGVNS come from the germline V gene. This CDR3 is built from 16 residues. Trimming cost V 1 base and J 7 bases; bases outside gene matches: 10. The CDR3 bases are TGTGCCAGCAGTGAATTGGGCCTTTCACTAGCGAATGAGCAGTTCTTC. It specifies CASSELGLSLANEQFF.

The chain recombines TRBV19 with TRBJ2-6; D remains ambiguous. The germline V and J ends were trimmed by 2 bases and 0 bases, with 8 bases remaining between them. Per germline, CDR1 LNHDA and CDR2 SQIVND (reference sequence). There are 16 residues in the CDR3. The CDR3 loop is CASSIMAVSGANVLTF. The DNA for the CDR3 is TGTGCCAGTAGTATAATGGCGGTCTCTGGGGCCAACGTCCTGACTTTC.

The V and J genes are TRBV20-1 and TRBJ2-5, with 7 positions matching TRBD1. V lost 6 bases to trimming and J lost 4 bases; unmatched junction nucleotides: 2. This CDR3 comprises 11 residues. Per the germline V gene, CDR1 is DFQATT and CDR2 is SNEGSKA (reference sequence). CDR3 bases: TGCAGTGCGGCAGGGGGAGAGACCCAGTACTTC. This gives the protein CSAAGGETQYF.

This clone came up once. The chain couples TRBV28 to TRBJ1-4; 7 nucleotides agree with TRBD1. This CDR3 comprises 19 residues. The V gene's germline CDR1 is MDHEN and CDR2 SYDVKM. Losses at the gene ends were 6 bases for V and 0 bases for J; bases not matched to a gene: 16. The CDR3 sequence is CASSPRGLRKLPTNEKLFF. CDR3 sequence (DNA): TGTGCCAGCAGCCCGAGGGGGCTTAGAAAACTACCAACTAATGAAAAACTGTTTTTT.

The CDR3: CASSFGRGTSGANVLTF. The CDR3 DNA reads TGTGCCAGCAGCTTCGGTAGGGGAACGTCTGGGGCCAACGTCCTGACTTTC. The chain joins TRBV7-3 to TRBJ2-6; D may be TRBD1 (5 bases). V gave up 3 bases and J gave up 1 base, with 13 bases separating them. Germline V gene sequence: CDR1 SGHTA, CDR2 FQGTGA. This CDR3 is 17 amino acids long.

The V gene is TRBV7-2, the J gene TRBJ2-5, with 12 bases fitting TRBD2. The V and J ends lost 4 bases and 5 bases, in that order; junction bases with no gene match: 5. The V gene's germline CDR1 is SGHTA and CDR2 FQGNSA. This CDR3 is built from 15 residues. CDR3 loop: CASSSRTSGIETQYF. CDR3 nucleotide sequence: TGTGCCAGCAGCTCAAGGACTAGCGGGATTGAGACCCAGTACTTC.